The 21 T cell receptor beta chains reported below all come from one sample, sequenced in a study of blood T cell repertoires in COVID-19. Profiled with immunoSEQ multiplex PCR; TCRdb holds only in-frame clones, not every one. The data contain some 300,000 clones, around 89% of them singletons. Sequenced sample: PBMCs or T cells enriched from blood (not recorded which). Every receptor here comes from a woman aged 55 to 70 in a cohort exposed to, infected with or recovered from COVID-19 (not recorded which).

This clone is medium-sized within its sample. The CDR3 coding sequence is TGTGCCAGCAGTTTGATCGGCGGGAACACAGATACGCAGTATTTT. It is translated as CASSLIGGNTDTQYF. This rearrangement joins TRBV6-5 to TRBJ2-3, with D tentatively TRBD2 (6 bases). CDR3 length: 15 residues. Looked up from germline, CDR1 is MNHEY and CDR2 is SVGAGI. V lost 4 bases, J lost 2 bases, and 13 bases lay in between.

The chain links TRBV18 to TRBJ2-5; 11 nucleotides match TRBD1. V shed 6 bases and J 5 bases; nucleotides not matched to a gene: 11. CDR1 and CDR2 from the germline V gene are KGHSH and LQKENI. The CDR3 is made up of 16 amino acids. Here the CDR3 reads CASSPGQGALLETQYF. The DNA of the CDR3 is TGTGCCAGCTCGCCCGGACAGGGGGCTTTGTTGGAGACCCAGTACTTC.

This clone appeared once. The chain joins TRBV27 to TRBJ2-7; a weak D match, TRBD2 (6 bases). Per the germline V gene, CDR1 is MNHEY and CDR2 is SMNVEV (reference sequence). V was cut by 5 bases and J by 5 bases, with 25 bases left in between. This CDR3 has 17 residues. The CDR3 loop reads CASSPPRGFRESHEQYF. CDR3 bases: TGTGCCAGCAGTCCACCCCGGGGATTCCGGGAGTCTCACGAGCAGTACTTC.

The DNA for the CDR3 is TGTGCCAGCATGTCGGTGTCAGGGTGGTCCCGGCCCCAGCATTTT. Its translation is CASMSVSGWSRPQHF. This sequence joins TRBV27 and TRBJ1-5; tentatively, D is TRBD1 (5 bases). This CDR3 comprises 15 residues. V was cut by 7 bases and J by 9 bases, with 22 bases left in between. Germline assignment: CDR1 MNHEY and CDR2 SMNVEV (reference sequence).

This chain links TRBV6-4 with TRBJ1-4; maybe TRBD1 (5 bases). Trimming removed 0 bases from V and 0 bases from J, with 14 bases in between. In germline, CDR1 is MRHNA, CDR2 SNTAGT. The CDR3 runs to 18 residues. The CDR3 reads CASSDSDGGHATNEKLFF. The CDR3 bases are TGTGCCAGCAGTGACTCTGACGGGGGTCATGCAACTAATGAAAAACTGTTTTTT.

The V gene is TRBV4-2, the J gene TRBJ2-7; possibly TRBD1 for D (5 bases). CDR1 and CDR2 from the germline V gene are LGHNA and YNFKEQ. CDR3 length: 15 amino acids. Trimming shortened V by 1 base and J by 3 bases, and 13 bases separated the two germline ends. The CDR3 nucleotides read TGTGCCAGCAGCCAAGGGACAACAAAGGGCTACGAGCAGTACTTC. This encodes CASSQGTTKGYEQYF.

The rearrangement links TRBV11-2 to TRBJ2-7, with D possibly TRBD1 on 5 matching bases. Germline-derived CDR1 and CDR2 are SGHAT and FQNNGV. The CDR3 runs to 13 residues. Trimming shortened V by 1 base and J by 5 bases, and 9 bases separated the two germline ends. The CDR3 is CASSLVQGDEQYF. CDR3 nucleotides: TGTGCCAGCAGCTTAGTTCAGGGCGACGAGCAGTACTTC.

The chain has TRBV28 and TRBJ2-7; D might be TRBD1 (7 bases). Germline CDR1 MDHEN, CDR2 SYDVKM. There are 15 residues in the CDR3. Trimming left V 4 bases short and J 6 bases short, with 19 bases between. The CDR3: CASSSGGSSVGEQYF. The DNA of the CDR3 is TGTGCCAGCAGTTCAGGGGGGTCGTCGGTCGGCGAGCAGTACTTC.

The chain couples TRBV13 to TRBJ1-6; maybe TRBD1 (5 bases). V was trimmed by 4 bases and J by 8 bases, leaving 12 bases between them. CDR3 length equals 14 residues. Looked up from germline, CDR1 is PRHDT and CDR2 is FYEKMQ (reference sequence). CDR3 nucleotides: TGTGCCAGCAGCTACCGGACACTCCATTCACCCCTCCACTTT. It yields the protein CASSYRTLHSPLHF.

The chain employs TRBV25-1 and TRBJ1-6; TRBD1 aligns across 9 bases. After removal of 4 bases from V and 7 bases from J, the junction contained 5 bases not matched to a gene. Germline CDR1 is MGHDK and CDR2 is SYGVNS. This CDR3 is built from 15 residues. CDR3 nucleotides: TGTGCCAGCAGTGCCTACAGGGGGCTGAATTCACCCCTCCACTTT. Translation: CASSAYRGLNSPLHF.

This chain connects TRBV13 to TRBJ2-1; 7 nucleotides match TRBD2. V lost 0 bases and J lost 2; bases outside the gene matches: 4. The CDR3 loop spans 16 amino acids. Looked up from germline, CDR1 is PRHDT and CDR2 is FYEKMQ (reference sequence). The CDR3 reads CASSLGGAGAYNEQFF. The CDR3 DNA follows: TGTGCCAGCAGCTTAGGAGGGGCGGGAGCCTACAATGAGCAGTTCTTC.

The V and J genes are TRBV7-2 and TRBJ2-1; D is ambiguous. The CDR3 contains 14 residues. Germline assignment: CDR1 SGHTA and CDR2 FQGNSA. Trimming cost V 5 bases and J 2 bases, with 10 bases left between them. CDR3: CASSLTIPYNEQFF. CDR3 in DNA: TGTGCCAGCAGCCTAACCATCCCCTACAATGAGCAGTTCTTC.

CDR3 nucleotide sequence: TGTGCCAGCAGTTTATCGGGTCCCCAAAACATTCAGTACTTC. The encoded protein is CASSLSGPQNIQYF. This chain links TRBV28 with TRBJ2-4; D is unresolved. The CDR3 covers 14 residues. The germline gives CDR1 MDHEN, CDR2 SYDVKM. With 1 base removed from V and 5 bases from J, the gap between germline ends came to 9 bases.

This clone occurred once. This chain uses TRBV9 with TRBJ2-3; 7 bases align to TRBD2. This CDR3 spans 17 amino acids. Germline values: CDR1 SGDLS, CDR2 YYNGEE. V shed 4 bases, J shed 3 bases, and the junction held 14 bases outside the gene matches. The DNA for the CDR3 is TGTGCCAGCAGCTCCCGCCCCGCGGGAGTAAGGACAGATACGCAGTATTTT. Encoded protein: CASSSRPAGVRTDTQYF.

The V and J genes are TRBV10-3 and TRBJ2-1; 15 nucleotides align to TRBD2. The CDR3 is 15 residues long. Germline V gene data show CDR1 as ENHRY and CDR2 as SYGVKD. The V segment lost 10 bases and the J segment 5 bases; nucleotides outside the gene matches: 6. CDR3 DNA: TGTGCCACCGGGACTAGCGGGAGGTCCAACAATGAGCAGTTCTTC. Amino acids: CATGTSGRSNNEQFF.

J is TRBJ2-7 and V is TRBV15; TRBD2 matches at 15 bases. V trimming: 4 bases; J trimming: 6 bases; junction bases outside the gene matches: 7. This CDR3 region has 16 residues. The germline V gene encodes CDR1 LNHNV and CDR2 YYDKDF (reference sequence). The CDR3 sequence is CATSTPGLAGGGEQYF. For the CDR3, the DNA is TGTGCCACCAGCACTCCGGGACTAGCGGGAGGCGGCGAGCAGTACTTC.

CDR3 DNA sequence: TGTGCCAGCACCTACTCACAGGGCTTGAACACTGAAGCTTTCTTT. Amino acid sequence: CASTYSQGLNTEAFF. The chain carries TRBV6-5 and TRBJ1-1, with D possibly TRBD1 on 6 matching bases. In germline, CDR1 is MNHEY, CDR2 SVGAGI. The CDR3 extends over 15 amino acids. V dropped 7 bases and J dropped 0 bases, with 15 bases sitting between them.

CDR3 in DNA: TGTGCCAGCAGCCGGGACAGGGTGGGCTACGAGCAGTACTTC. Translated, it gives CASSRDRVGYEQYF. V gene TRBV7-9 combines with J gene TRBJ2-7; 9 bases agree with TRBD1. The germline CDR1 and CDR2 sequences are SEHNR and FQNEAQ (reference sequence). V was pared by 5 bases and J by 3 bases, with 5 bases of the junction left unmatched. This CDR3 has 14 residues.

This chain joins TRBV5-4 and TRBJ1-2; no reliable D call. Germline V lookup: CDR1 SGHNT, CDR2 YYREEE (reference sequence). The CDR3 has 12 amino acids. V was shortened by 4 bases and J by 0 bases, with 4 bases between the two germline ends. The CDR3 DNA follows: TGTGCCAGCAGCGAGGCTAACTATGGCTACACCTTC. Residues: CASSEANYGYTF.

The rearrangement uses TRBV28 and TRBJ1-2; no clear D gene. Germline assignment: CDR1 MDHEN and CDR2 SYDVKM. The ends were cut back, 4 bases at V and 8 bases at J, with 11 bases in the middle. This CDR3 is 12 amino acids long. The CDR3 DNA follows: TGTGCCAGCAGTTCTCGACTAGGGGGCTACACCTTC. Translation gives CASSSRLGGYTF.

The chain recombines TRBV28 with TRBJ2-5, with TRBD1 as a possible D gene (5 bases). CDR3 size: 15 residues. Per the germline V gene, CDR1 is MDHEN and CDR2 is SYDVKM. The V end lost 5 bases, the J end lost 5 bases, and 18 bases lay between the germline ends. The CDR3, as DNA: TGTGCCAGCAGTGCCAAAACAGGTCTCAGCGAGACCCAGTACTTC. It specifies CASSAKTGLSETQYF. The variable domain in full, with the rest retrieved from reference TRBV28 and TRBJ2-5, is DVKVTQSSRYLVKRTGEKVFLECVQDMDHENMFWYRQDPGLGLRLIYFSYDVKMKEKGDIPEGYSVSREKKERFSLILESASTNQTSMYLCASSAKTGLSETQYFGPGTRLLVL.